This entry lists 18 T cell receptor beta chains sequenced from one sample in a study of cytomegalovirus exposure and HLA in healthy donors. Primers: 60 Vbeta forward and 13 Jbeta reverse. Method: immunoSEQ multiplex PCR; TCRdb's copy keeps in-frame clones and lacks some. The sample consists of 150,000 to 200,000 clones, 80% to 90% of them appearing once. Sequenced: PBMCs. These receptors came from a man between 50 and 59 years old in good health and CMV-seropositive.

V gene TRBV6-1 combines with J gene TRBJ2-5; 7 positions match TRBD2. From germline, CDR1 is MNHNS and CDR2 SASEGT. V was pared by 3 bases and J by 1 base, with 8 bases of the junction left unmatched. The CDR3 runs to 16 residues. The CDR3 is CASSDGLVRSQETQYF. In DNA, the CDR3 is TGTGCCAGCAGTGATGGACTAGTTCGATCCCAAGAGACCCAGTACTTC.

V and J are TRBV7-3 and TRBJ2-2; 7 bases match TRBD2. J lost 6 bases, V lost 1 base, and 8 bases had no gene match. CDR3 size: 16 residues. Germline CDR1 is SGHTA and CDR2 is FQGTGA. This CDR3 is CASSLMGPTSPGELFF. CDR3 coding DNA: TGTGCCAGCAGCTTAATGGGCCCGACTAGCCCCGGGGAGCTGTTTTTT.

The genes are TRBV5-1 and TRBJ2-2; D gene uncertain. Deletions cut 3 bases from V and 4 bases from J, with 7 bases between. The germline gives CDR1 SGHRS, CDR2 YFSETQ. This CDR3 region has 13 residues. The CDR3 spells CASSSTVTGELFF. In DNA form, the CDR3 reads TGCGCCAGCAGCTCGACTGTCACCGGGGAGCTGTTTTTT.

The rearrangement links TRBV5-1 to TRBJ2-7; 7 positions agree with TRBD1. V trimming: 3 bases; J trimming: 2 bases; junction bases outside the gene matches: 11. The CDR3 length is 16 residues. Looked up from germline, CDR1 is SGHRS and CDR2 is YFSETQ. The CDR3 DNA reads as TGCGCCAGCAGCTCTACAGGGGCAGAAGACCCCTACGAGCAGTACTTC. Protein: CASSSTGAEDPYEQYF.

The chain couples TRBV2 to TRBJ2-1; D perhaps matches TRBD2 (6 bases). Germline V gene lookup returns CDR1 SNHLY and CDR2 FYNNEI. Between the trimmed V and J ends, which lost 4 bases and 5 bases, there was a span of 15 bases. This CDR3 is 15 amino acids long. CDR3 sequence (DNA): TGTGCCAGCAGTGCGGAGGGATTGGTCCACAATGAGCAGTTCTTC. This encodes CASSAEGLVHNEQFF.

The chain is built from TRBV5-1 and TRBJ2-7; TRBD1 matches 10 bases. V lost 4 bases to trimming and J lost 7 bases; unmatched junction nucleotides: 11. CDR1 SGHRS and CDR2 YFSETQ come from the germline V gene. The CDR3 contains 15 residues. The CDR3 reads CASSPGTGAAQEQYF. CDR3 sequence (DNA): TGCGCCAGCAGCCCCGGGACAGGGGCCGCCCAGGAGCAGTACTTC.

The gene calls are TRBV11-2 and TRBJ1-1; tentatively, D is TRBD1 (5 bases). The CDR3 loop spans 12 amino acids. CDR1 SGHAT and CDR2 FQNNGV come from the germline V gene. The ends were cut back, 5 bases at V and 12 bases at J, with 16 bases in the middle. CDR3 region: CASSVIQGTTFF. DNA of the CDR3: TGTGCCAGCAGCGTAATTCAGGGTACGACTTTCTTT.

The chain combines TRBV6-6 with TRBJ1-2; maybe TRBD1 (6 bases). Trimming left V 4 bases short and J 1 base short, with 13 bases between. This CDR3 region has 15 residues. CDR1 and CDR2 from the germline V gene are MNHNY and SVGAGI (reference sequence). The CDR3 loop reads CASSSAGALNYGYTF. In nucleotides, the CDR3 is TGTGCCAGCAGTTCAGCAGGGGCACTTAACTATGGCTACACCTTC.

The chain couples TRBV7-8 to TRBJ1-1; 7 nucleotides align to TRBD1. The V gene end was trimmed by 4 bases and the J gene end by 3 bases; junction bases not matched to a gene: 2. Germline CDR1 and CDR2: SGHVS and FQNEAQ. The CDR3 consists of 13 residues. In DNA form, the CDR3 reads TGTGCCAGCAGCTCCGACAGGGACACTGAAGCTTTCTTT. Translated: CASSSDRDTEAFF.

CDR3 amino acids: CASSSTGTGIHTF. DNA of the CDR3: TGTGCCAGCAGTTCTACCGGGACAGGGATCCACACCTTC. The chain has TRBV28 and TRBJ1-2, with 9 bases that match TRBD1. Germline CDR1 reads MDHEN; CDR2 reads SYDVKM. This CDR3 is built from 13 residues. V dropped 4 bases and J dropped 12; count of bases not matched to a gene: 9.

The chain joins TRBV7-9 to TRBJ2-2, with 11 bases identical to TRBD2. The ends lost 3 bases at V and 5 bases at J; junction bases unmatched: 11. Germline V gene sequence: CDR1 SEHNR, CDR2 FQNEAQ (reference sequence). This CDR3 comprises 18 residues. CDR3 sequence: CASSFRSSGGAGTGELFF. The CDR3 bases are TGTGCCAGCAGCTTCCGTAGTAGCGGGGGGGCCGGTACCGGGGAGCTGTTTTTT.

The V and J genes are TRBV9 and TRBJ2-5; TRBD2 matches at 9 bases. The CDR3 runs to 15 residues. V dropped 2 bases and J dropped 5; count of bases not matched to a gene: 7. Germline V CDR1 and CDR2: SGDLS, YYNGEE. CDR3 amino acids: CASSVGGGASETQYF. As DNA, the CDR3 is TGTGCCAGCAGCGTGGGCGGGGGGGCCTCCGAGACCCAGTACTTC.

This clone appeared a few times. The chain couples TRBV19 to TRBJ1-1; D is possibly TRBD1 (5 bases). The CDR3 is 13 amino acids. Germline V gene data show CDR1 as LNHDA and CDR2 as SQIVND (reference sequence). With 4 bases removed from V and 8 bases from J, the gap between germline ends came to 14 bases. The CDR3 DNA is TGTGCCAGTAGTACCATGACAGCCGGGGAAGCTTTCTTT. Translating gives CASSTMTAGEAFF. The complete variable domain, with remaining parts taken from reference TRBV19 and TRBJ1-1, reads DGGITQSPKYLFRKEGQNVTLSCEQNLNHDAMYWYRQDPGQGLRLIYYSQIVNDFQKGDIAEGYSVSREKKESFPLTVTSAQKNPTAFYLCASSTMTAGEAFFGQGTRLTVV.

This clone was detected once. V is TRBV7-8 and J is TRBJ1-1; D call uncertain. V gave up 2 bases and J gave up 3 bases, with 4 bases separating them. Per the germline V gene, CDR1 is SGHVS and CDR2 is FQNEAQ. The CDR3 spans 12 residues. CDR3 protein: CASSLQYTEAFF. In DNA form, the CDR3 reads TGTGCCAGCAGCTTACAGTACACTGAAGCTTTCTTT. Full variable domain (rest looked up from reference TRBV7-8 and TRBJ1-1): GAGVSQSPRYKVAKRGQDVALRCDPISGHVSLFWYQQALGQGPEFLTYFQNEAQLDKSGLPSDRFFAERPEGSVSTLKIQRTQQEDSAVYLCASSLQYTEAFFGQGTRLTVV.

V and J are TRBV5-4 and TRBJ1-5; the D is unclear. There are 16 residues in the CDR3. Per the germline V gene, CDR1 is SGHNT and CDR2 is YYREEE (reference sequence). V was pared by 0 bases and J by 1 base, with 11 bases between. The CDR3 sequence is CASSLGRTLSNQPQHF. CDR3 DNA sequence: TGTGCCAGCAGCTTGGGTCGAACCCTAAGCAATCAGCCCCAGCATTTT.

The chain is built from TRBV5-1 and TRBJ1-2; 9 nucleotides line up with TRBD1. Germline CDR1 reads SGHRS; CDR2 reads YFSETQ. The ends lost 4 bases at V and 7 bases at J; junction bases unmatched: 11. The CDR3 is made up of 15 amino acids. The CDR3 here is CASSPNPTGGSGYTF. The CDR3 nucleotides are TGCGCCAGCAGCCCGAACCCGACAGGGGGTAGTGGCTACACCTTC.

This chain links TRBV29-1 with TRBJ2-1; 7 nucleotides line up with TRBD2. CDR3 size: 13 residues. Looked up from germline, CDR1 is SQVTM and CDR2 is ANQGSEA. V lost 4 bases to trimming and J lost 7 bases; unmatched junction nucleotides: 7. CDR3 protein: CSVGTSNLNEQFF. In nucleotides, the CDR3 is TGCAGCGTTGGGACTAGTAATCTGAATGAGCAGTTCTTC.

The chain carries TRBV18 and TRBJ2-1; 10 bases match TRBD2. V lost 3 bases and J lost 4; bases outside the gene matches: 6. Per germline, CDR1 KGHSH and CDR2 LQKENI. The CDR3 is made up of 16 amino acids. The CDR3 here is CASSPSSGRGYNEQFF. CDR3 sequence (DNA): TGTGCCAGCTCACCCTCAAGCGGGAGGGGATACAATGAGCAGTTCTTC. The entire variable domain, with the rest obtained from reference TRBV18 and TRBJ2-1, is as follows: NAGVMQNPRHLVRRRGQEARLRCSPMKGHSHVYWYRQLPEEGLKFMVYLQKENIIDESGMPKERFSAEFPKEGPSILRIQQVVRGDSAAYFCASSPSSGRGYNEQFFGPGTRLTVL.